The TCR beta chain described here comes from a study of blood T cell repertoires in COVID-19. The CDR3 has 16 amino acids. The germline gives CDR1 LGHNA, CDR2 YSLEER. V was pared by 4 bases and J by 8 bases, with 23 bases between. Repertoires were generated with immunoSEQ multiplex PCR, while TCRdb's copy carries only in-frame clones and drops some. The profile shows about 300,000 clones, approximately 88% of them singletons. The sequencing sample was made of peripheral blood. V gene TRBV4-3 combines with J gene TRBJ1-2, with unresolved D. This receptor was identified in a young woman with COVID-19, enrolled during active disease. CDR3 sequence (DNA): TGCGCCAGCAGCCCCAGTAGGTTCTTTTCCGAGGAGGGCTACACCTTC. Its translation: CASSPSRFFSEEGYTF.